The present T cell receptor (beta chain) was sequenced within a study of shared clonotypes between healthy human individuals. Broader study findings: Few donors limited the genetic and exposure-history diversity represented. On the whole, naive subsets had larger estimated richness than memory subsets had.

Positively selected for CCR7, the CD45RO-negative cells used as naive CD8 cells excluded terminally differentiated effector memory CD45RA+ cells. Germline V gives CDR1 SGHVS, CDR2 FNYEAQ. Deletions cut 4 bases from V and 1 base from J, with 7 bases between. This CDR3 is 13 amino acids long. Remarks on this clone: Antigen: not known.

The method was immunoSEQ multiplex PCR; TCRdb's version includes in-frame clones alone and lacks a portion of them. The sample shows some 800,000 clones, 80% to 95% of them seen only once. The sequencing sample was made of naive CD8+ T cells sorted from blood. The chain joins TRBV7-6 to TRBJ1-1, with D perhaps matching TRBD1 (5 bases). The clonotype originates from a man younger than 45 in good health. The CDR3 region is CASSSTGNTEAFF. CDR3 DNA sequence: TGTGCCAGCAGCTCAACAGGGAACACTGAAGCTTTCTTT.